This TCR beta chain was sequenced during a study of shared clonotypes between healthy human individuals. The protocol was immunoSEQ multiplex PCR, while the TCRdb copy is restricted to in-frame clones and leaves out a portion. Seen here are some 2.1 million clones, just under 95% observed once, and the top ten hold about 1.1%. Germline lookup yields CDR1 PRHDT and CDR2 FYEKMQ (reference sequence). The CDR3 spans 16 residues. Unmatched junction bases numbered 8, after V lost 1 base and J lost 7 bases. The study's findings and limits: Rarefaction demonstrated incomplete sorted-subset sequencing despite large depth. Apart from blood, nothing was sampled; tissue repertoires likely differ.

In regard to this clone: No antigen is known for it.

Naive CD8 cells lacked CD45RO and underwent positive selection for CCR7, leaving out terminally differentiated effector memory CD45RA+ cells. Sequenced sample: naive CD8+ T cells sorted from blood. The source of this sequence is a man younger than 30 in good health. The V call is TRBV13, the J call TRBJ2-1; 9 bases line up with TRBD2. CDR3 protein: CASSLVREGRLNEQFF. The DNA for the CDR3 is TGTGCCAGCAGCTTAGTGCGGGAGGGCAGGTTGAATGAGCAGTTCTTC.